Here is one T cell receptor beta chain with its context. What it binds is not known. Using immunoSEQ multiplex PCR, the repertoire was profiled, and TCRdb retains in-frame clones only, with some absent. The repertoire has roughly 680,000 clones, 80% to 90% of them found once; the top ten carry about 1.5%. Treatment in this sample: roughly 18 received Ad26.COV2.S at low or high dose, single or two shots; about five received placebo; per-sample allocation not given. After the first vaccine or placebo injection, samples were drawn on day 63. Ad26 vector vaccine expressed Wuhan-strain SARS-CoV-2 spike. Germline CDR1 reads ENHRY; CDR2 reads SYGVKD. The CDR3 contains 17 residues. V trimming: 2 bases; J trimming: 0 bases; junction bases outside the gene matches: 4. This sample is drawn from a study of Ad26.COV2.S vaccination and SARS-CoV-2 variants. Study details: By the intramuscular route, Ad26.COV2.S was given once, or twice 56 days apart.

General study findings and limits: Recipients of vaccine and of placebo showed similar breadth of their non-spike TCR repertoires. Compared with placebo recipients, vaccine recipients had higher spike-specific TCR breadth.

The chain uses TRBV10-3 and TRBJ2-3, with TRBD2 identical over 11 bases. Material: peripheral blood, obtained in a trial of Ad26.COV2.S vaccine versus placebo. The sequence came from a person between 18 and 60 years old who received the Ad26.COV2.S COVID-19 vaccine or a placebo. The CDR3 region has the DNA TGTGCCATCAGTGAGAGGGGGACTAGCGGTAGCACAGATACGCAGTATTTT. Its translation is CAISERGTSGSTDTQYF.